The 28 T cell receptor beta chains below all came from one sample that was sequenced in a study of patients and donors after allogeneic stem cell transplantation. TCRdb fed the RT-PCR reads into MiXCR, producing one record per CDR3 protein. This sample carries about 960,000 distinct CDR3 sequences, about a sixth of them seen once, and the ten largest clones take roughly 6.4%. Sequenced: blood, either unsorted or a sorted T cell fraction (not recorded which). The receptors originated from a human donor who was either an allogeneic HSCT recipient or a stem cell or donor lymphocyte infusion donor (not recorded which). It is not recorded whose cells these are; they may come from a transplant donor.

The CDR3: CATSRRGQTTEKLFF. CDR3 DNA: TGTGCCACCAGCAGGAGGGGACAGACGACTGAAAAACTGTTTTTT. This chain joins TRBV15 and TRBJ1-4; TRBD1 aligns across 7 bases. The CDR3 consists of 15 residues. The V gene end was trimmed by 3 bases and the J gene end by 7 bases; junction bases not matched to a gene: 8. CDR1 LNHNV and CDR2 YYDKDF come from the germline V gene (reference sequence).

This chain connects TRBV12-3 or TRBV12-4 to TRBJ1-1; no clear D gene. V lost 5 bases to trimming and J lost 0 bases, with 16 bases between them. The CDR3 spans 16 residues. The CDR3 loop is CASSGPRSSMNTEAFF. DNA for the CDR3: TGTGCCAGCAGTGGACCCAGATCTTCCATGAACACTGAAGCTTTCTTT.

As regards this clonotype: A read error may account for a junction end that differs from germline. The chain is built from TRBV5-8 and TRBJ1-6, with D uncertain. The CDR3 consists of 13 residues. CDR1 is SGHTS, CDR2 YDEGEE, per germline. This chain's CDR3 is CASSVDHNSPPHF. In DNA form, the CDR3 reads TGTGCCAGCAGCGTAGATCATAATTCACCCCCCCACTTT.

This clonotype was seen many times. J is TRBJ1-1 and V is TRBV12-3 or TRBV12-4, with D possibly matching TRBD1 (5 bases). This CDR3 is 13 amino acids long. Trimming shortened V by 2 bases and J by 5 bases, and 9 bases separated the two germline ends. CDR3 residues: CASSLRGKTEAFF. In DNA form, the CDR3 reads TGTGCCAGCAGTTTACGGGGCAAGACTGAAGCTTTCTTT.

This clonotype was recorded at least ten times. The gene calls are TRBV4-3 and TRBJ1-4, with 8 bases that match TRBD1. The CDR3 consists of 16 residues. CDR1 is LGHNA and CDR2 is YSLEER in the germline V gene. V trimming: 3 bases; J trimming: 8 bases; junction bases outside the gene matches: 11. The DNA of the CDR3 is TGCGCCAGCAGCCAGGGGGGGACAGGTGTGAAGGAAAAACTGTTTTTT. Translated, it gives CASSQGGTGVKEKLFF.

This clonotype came up a few times. This chain uses TRBV6-5 with TRBJ1-2; perhaps TRBD1 as D (5 bases). The V gene lost 3 bases and the J gene lost 5 bases, with 13 bases spanning the gap. Germline assignment: CDR1 MNHEY and CDR2 SVGAGI. The CDR3 runs to 14 residues. The CDR3 DNA reads as TGTGCCAGCAGTTATACGACAGCACTTTATGGCTACACCTTC. This gives the protein CASSYTTALYGYTF.

This clonotype was observed a handful of times. The chain recombines TRBV11-2 with TRBJ1-6; D remains ambiguous. The V gene lost 2 bases and the J gene lost 9 bases, with 17 bases spanning the gap. This CDR3 is built from 16 residues. CDR1 SGHAT and CDR2 FQNNGV come from the germline V gene. The CDR3 loop is CASSLTRTGRGSPLHF. Here the CDR3 DNA reads TGTGCCAGCAGCTTAACCAGGACGGGAAGAGGTTCACCCCTCCACTTT.

The chain joins TRBV19 to TRBJ1-1; D not certain. This CDR3 spans 13 amino acids. Germline values: CDR1 LNHDA, CDR2 SQIVND (reference sequence). V lost 3 bases, J lost 8 bases, and 13 bases lay in between. The CDR3 loop reads CASSISSPGEAFF. The CDR3 region has the DNA TGTGCCAGTAGTATTTCCTCTCCGGGGGAAGCTTTCTTT. Using reference TRBV19 and TRBJ1-1 for the parts outside the CDR3, the full variable domain is DGGITQSPKYLFRKEGQNVTLSCEQNLNHDAMYWYRQDPGQGLRLIYYSQIVNDFQKGDIAEGYSVSREKKESFPLTVTSAQKNPTAFYLCASSISSPGEAFFGQGTRLTVV.

This clonotype was observed a few times. V is TRBV7-9 and J is TRBJ2-7; D not certain. The germline V gene has CDR1 SEHNR and CDR2 FQNEAQ (reference sequence). This CDR3 spans 14 amino acids. V dropped 5 bases and J dropped 1 base, with 12 bases sitting between them. This CDR3 is CASSPGVGSYEQYF. The CDR3 bases are TGTGCCAGCAGCCCGGGCGTTGGGTCCTACGAGCAGTACTTC.

This chain joins TRBV12-3 or TRBV12-4 and TRBJ1-2, with D possibly being TRBD1 (5 bases). The CDR3 totals 14 residues. V was shortened by 6 bases and J by 6 bases, with 17 bases between the two germline ends. The CDR3 protein is CASRPLTANDGYTF. CDR3 bases: TGTGCCAGCAGACCCCTGACAGCTAATGATGGCTACACCTTC.

In this sample, this clonotype turned up a few times. The germline gene is not matched at one end of the junction; a read error may be the cause. This chain uses TRBV7-2 with TRBJ1-1, with 8 bases identical to TRBD1. Germline V gene sequence: CDR1 SGHTA, CDR2 FQGNSA. CDR3 length: 11 residues. The CDR3 coding sequence is TGTGCCAGCAGCGAGGACAGGGTGGGTGCCTTT. It specifies CASSEDRVGAF.

V and J are TRBV7-8 and TRBJ2-2; possibly TRBD2 for D (5 bases). The germline V gene has CDR1 SGHVS and CDR2 FQNEAQ. The length of the CDR3 is 17 residues. Trimming stripped 4 bases from V and 6 bases from J, with 21 bases between. CDR3 sequence: CASSSLGVGLTPGELFF. DNA for the CDR3: TGTGCCAGCAGCTCCCTCGGGGTGGGCTTAACGCCCGGGGAGCTGTTTTTT.

The chain recombines TRBV7-8 with TRBJ1-4; perhaps TRBD1 as D (5 bases). Germline loops: CDR1 SGHVS, CDR2 FQNEAQ. Trimming removed 2 bases at V and 3 bases at J, with 16 bases between. The CDR3 is 17 amino acids. CDR3 sequence (DNA): TGTGCCAGCAGCTTAAGGCCGGGCAGGGATCCTAATGAAAAACTGTTTTTT. Amino acids: CASSLRPGRDPNEKLFF.

This clonotype was observed a handful of times. The chain carries TRBV3-1 and TRBJ2-3; tentatively, D is TRBD2 (5 bases). The germline V gene has CDR1 LGHDT and CDR2 YNNKEL (reference sequence). The V gene lost 4 bases and the J gene lost 4 bases, with 27 bases spanning the gap. The CDR3 spans 19 residues. The CDR3, as DNA: TGTGCCAGCAGCCCCCCTCACGGTCTCAACCCTAGCCCCCCAGATACGCAGTATTTT. It yields the protein CASSPPHGLNPSPPDTQYF.

The chain employs TRBV4-2 and TRBJ2-1; D may be TRBD2 (6 bases). The CDR3 is 17 amino acids. The germline V and J ends were trimmed by 3 bases and 1 base, with 16 bases remaining between them. Germline V CDR1 and CDR2: LGHNA, YNFKEQ. CDR3 sequence: CASSQNQGGPSYNEQFF. CDR3 coding DNA: TGTGCCAGCAGCCAGAACCAAGGAGGGCCGTCCTACAATGAGCAGTTCTTC.

The chain employs TRBV20-1 and TRBJ1-2, with 7 nucleotides matching TRBD1. The CDR3 contains 14 residues. Germline V CDR1 and CDR2: DFQATT, SNEGSKA (reference sequence). The CDR3: CSAGGRDRSYGYTF. DNA of the CDR3: TGCAGCGCCGGGGGCCGGGACAGATCATATGGCTACACCTTC.

This clonotype appeared a few times. The V call is TRBV19, the J call TRBJ2-1; D is uncertain. V lost 6 bases and J lost 10, with 16 bases in between. Looked up from germline, CDR1 is LNHDA and CDR2 is SQIVND (reference sequence). The CDR3 consists of 13 residues. CDR3 coding DNA: TGTGCCAGTAGGGTCAATTTTGGTGGCGAGCAGTTCTTC. This gives the protein CASRVNFGGEQFF.

The chain employs TRBV4-1 and TRBJ1-3, with a possible D match to TRBD1 (6 bases). Germline values: CDR1 MGHRA, CDR2 YSYEKL. V was cut by 2 bases and J by 0 bases, with 11 bases left in between. This CDR3 region has 16 residues. The CDR3 reads CASSQQDRSSGNTIYF. The CDR3 DNA sequence: TGCGCCAGCAGCCAACAAGACAGGAGCTCTGGAAACACCATATATTTT.

This clonotype has only a few counts. This chain uses TRBV12-3 or TRBV12-4 with TRBJ1-6; no clear D. V lost 6 bases, J lost 0 bases, and 12 bases lay in between. The CDR3 is 16 residues long. The CDR3 DNA reads TGTGCCAGCAGGGCCCGATTGAGCTCCTATAATTCACCCCTCCACTTT. Its translation is CASRARLSSYNSPLHF.

This clonotype was counted a few times. The rearrangement joins TRBV6-5 to TRBJ2-7, with D maybe TRBD2 (6 bases). In germline, CDR1 is MNHEY, CDR2 SVGAGI. V was pared by 2 bases and J by 0 bases, with 8 bases between. The CDR3 extends over 14 amino acids. CDR3 protein: CASSYGGNSYEQYF. CDR3 DNA: TGTGCCAGCAGTTACGGGGGGAACTCCTACGAGCAGTACTTC.

This clonotype was found many times. The rearrangement joins TRBV11-1 to TRBJ2-5; D remains unclear. Trimming took off 4 bases at V and 5 bases at J, with 11 bases between the two ends. The CDR3 runs 13 residues. Germline CDR1 is SGHAT and CDR2 is FQDESV (reference sequence). CDR3 protein: CASSSAGIETQYF. CDR3 coding DNA: TGTGCCAGCAGCTCGGCAGGAATCGAGACCCAGTACTTC.

This clonotype was seen repeatedly, ten times or more. V gene TRBV4-3 combines with J gene TRBJ2-1; 7 bases align to TRBD2. Germline lookup yields CDR1 LGHNA and CDR2 YSLEER. The V gene end was trimmed by 0 bases and the J gene end by 3 bases; junction bases not matched to a gene: 5. The CDR3 is 16 residues long. CDR3 nucleotide sequence: TGCGCCAGCAGCCAAGAATCAGCGGGATTCTACAATGAGCAGTTCTTC. It specifies CASSQESAGFYNEQFF.

A few counts support this clonotype. The chain links TRBV28 to TRBJ1-2; 7 nucleotides align to TRBD1. J lost 8 bases, V lost 5 bases, and 11 bases had no gene match. Germline V gene sequence: CDR1 MDHEN, CDR2 SYDVKM. This CDR3 contains 14 residues. The CDR3 nucleotides are TGTGCCAGCAGTCCTAGGACAGGCCAGTGGGGCTACACCTTC. Translation: CASSPRTGQWGYTF.

This clonotype was seen ten or more times. V gene TRBV12-3 or TRBV12-4 combines with J gene TRBJ1-2, with TRBD1 matching over 8 bases. V shed 5 bases and J 4 bases; nucleotides not matched to a gene: 9. This CDR3 is 15 amino acids long. The chain's CDR3 is CASSPEQGVFYGYTF. Written as DNA, the CDR3 is TGTGCCAGCAGTCCCGAACAGGGGGTCTTCTATGGCTACACCTTC.

This clonotype occurred a few times. The V call is TRBV5-1, the J call TRBJ2-7; the D gene is possibly TRBD1 (6 bases). The CDR3 length is 12 residues. Trimming left V 5 bases short and J 6 bases short, with 12 bases between. The germline V gene has CDR1 SGHRS and CDR2 YFSETQ. In DNA form, the CDR3 reads TGCGCCAGCAGTATCAGGGGCGGCGAGCAGTACTTC. Translation: CASSIRGGEQYF.

V gene TRBV27 combines with J gene TRBJ2-4, with D possibly being TRBD1 (5 bases). This CDR3 comprises 13 residues. The germline V gene encodes CDR1 MNHEY and CDR2 SMNVEV (reference sequence). V gave up 10 bases and J gave up 4 bases, with 14 bases separating them. CDR3 sequence (DNA): TGTGCCACTCAGGACACAGGAAAAAACATTCAGTACTTC. Translation: CATQDTGKNIQYF.

The table lists this clonotype with a few counts. The gene calls are TRBV20-1 and TRBJ2-7, with 9 bases matching TRBD2. V lost 2 bases and J lost 2; bases outside the gene matches: 4. CDR1 and CDR2 from the germline V gene are DFQATT and SNEGSKA (reference sequence). The CDR3 runs to 14 residues. The DNA of the CDR3 is TGCAGTGCTAGATCGCTAGCGGGGACCTACGAGCAGTACTTC. The encoded protein is CSARSLAGTYEQYF.

This clonotype was counted only a few times. The chain recombines TRBV10-3 with TRBJ1-2, with 10 bases that match TRBD1. The CDR3 runs to 16 residues. Germline CDR1 reads ENHRY; CDR2 reads SYGVKD. Unmatched junction bases numbered 5, after V lost 0 bases and J lost 4 bases. The CDR3 DNA reads TGTGCCATCAGTGAGTCCGACAGGGGGCCCGTCTATGGCTACACCTTC. Translation: CAISESDRGPVYGYTF.